The present entry profiles one T cell receptor beta chain with its context. Its antigen is undetermined. The sample comes from a study of radiotherapy plus CTLA-4 blockade in lung cancer. Looking at the study overall: Disease control was seen in approximately 29% of patients, objective responses in 18%. Whole-study findings and limits: The study found tumor-derived TCR clones expanded in blood after radiotherapy plus ipilimumab. Increased serum interferon-beta after radiation also reportedly predicted response strongly.

Assay: immunoSEQ multiplex PCR; the TCRdb copy retains only in-frame clones and omits some. Of about 78,000 clones listed, around 86% are singletons. The CDR3 has 14 amino acids. Germline V gene data show CDR1 as KGHSH and CDR2 as LQKENI. The TCR originated in a human donor with non-small cell lung cancer who had stable disease on radiotherapy plus ipilimumab. The sample here was peripheral blood, taken from a patient treated with radiotherapy plus ipilimumab. The chain uses TRBV18 and TRBJ2-5; D is uncertain. The tail of the sequence fits TRBJ2-7 better, so the J call may be wrong. The CDR3 DNA sequence: TGTGCCAGCTCTCCTCCGGGCAGGACCTACGAGCAGTACTTC. It codes for CASSPPGRTYEQYF.